A selection of T cell receptor beta chains follows, all from one sample in a study of regulatory T cells in long-lasting Graves disease. MiXCR, run by TCRdb on the multiplex PCR reads, gives a single entry per CDR3 protein. This sample has some 490,000 distinct CDR3 sequences, with 12% found just once. This sample also belongs to another study, concerning T cells in Graves' hyperthyroidism and ophthalmopathy.

The material sequenced was peripheral blood mononuclear cells (PBMCs), taken at new diagnosis, from a patient treated with antithyroid drugs. The receptor set was obtained from a woman aged 30 to 39 with Graves disease. The CDR3 runs from the conserved cysteine through the conserved F or W.

cdr3_aa	v_call	j_call
CASSLDRRAGYTF	TRBV11-2	TRBJ1-2
CASSLGLAGTTDTQYF	TRBV18	TRBJ2-3
CASSRLLDRAVQTQYF	TRBV6-2/TRBV6-3	TRBJ2-5
CASSYSTQGSETQYF	TRBV6-2/TRBV6-3	TRBJ2-5
CASSRKVGLAGGDTQYF	TRBV11-2	TRBJ2-3
CASNGETGGNQPQHF	TRBV2	TRBJ1-5
CASSLLAGGPSSYNEQFF	TRBV12-3/TRBV12-4	TRBJ2-1
CASSHRTDEYF	TRBV6-1	TRBJ2-5
CASSFRGRGTEAFF	TRBV19	TRBJ1-1
CATSRQLTGRLPGKLFF	TRBV15	TRBJ1-4
CASTRLPDGGITEAFF	TRBV6-2/TRBV6-3	TRBJ1-1
CASSPREAQETQYF	TRBV11-2	TRBJ2-5
CASSAGTGLSQPQHF	TRBV19	TRBJ1-5
CASSVTGGGHGELFF	TRBV9	TRBJ2-2
CASSFSDRGLMNTEAFF	TRBV7-9	TRBJ1-1
CSASALTSGDSYEQYF	TRBV20-1	TRBJ2-7
CASSRLAGRKTQYF	TRBV6-1	TRBJ2-5
CSVALSVVQETQYF	TRBV29-1	TRBJ2-5
CASSSRQGLGNTEAFF	TRBV3-1	TRBJ1-1
CSVGQGYEKLFF	TRBV29-1	TRBJ1-4
CASSRQLSGNTIYF	TRBV11-2	TRBJ1-3
CASSQGVGQAYGYTF	TRBV4-3	TRBJ1-2
CASSLVGGRDIQYF	TRBV27	TRBJ2-4
CATGQGSNVLTF	TRBV11-3	TRBJ2-6
CASSTPIESEAFF	TRBV28	TRBJ1-1
CASSASSAQGETQYF	TRBV9	TRBJ2-5
CASSLDRVRATNEKLFF	TRBV7-2	TRBJ1-4
CASSTGTDWDEQFF	TRBV12-3/TRBV12-4	TRBJ2-1